This entry concerns a single T cell receptor (beta chain). The antigen is undetermined. The junction departs from the called germline gene at one end, perhaps through a read error. The data are from a study of CD8 T cells in ankylosing spondylitis. CDR3 length: 9 amino acids. Germline V gene data show CDR1 as SEHNR and CDR2 as FQNEAQ (reference sequence). Whole-study results and caveats: Disease-linked clones proved CD8+ and comparatively uncommon in peripheral blood. About 8 highly homologous variants made up a TCR beta motif, and this motif appeared characteristic of ankylosing spondylitis blood. Prior work had noted some motif variants in reactive arthritis blood and synovial fluid.

TCRdb reanalysed the 5' RACE reads using MiXCR and keeps one entry per CDR3 protein. Here the sample spans approximately 350,000 distinct CDR3 sequences, 20% being singletons. The sample was blood, either unsorted or a sorted T cell fraction (not recorded which). The V and J genes are TRBV7-9 and TRBJ2-1, with no clear D. The receptor's source is a male donor with ankylosing spondylitis or in good health (not recorded which). The CDR3 region is CASSSECTF. The CDR3 coding sequence is TGTGCCAGCAGCTCCGAGTGCACGTTC.